Described below is a single T cell receptor (beta chain) sequence and its context. Its antigen is still unknown. This sample was taken from a study of T-cell memory formation after mild COVID-19. Germline CDR1 reads SGHKS; CDR2 reads YYEKEE (reference sequence). The ends were cut back, 0 bases at V and 7 bases at J, with 10 bases in the middle. The CDR3 extends over 13 amino acids. TCR alpha and TCR beta cDNA libraries carrying sample barcodes and UMIs came from 5'RACE with constant-segment primers. TCRdb re-called the 5' RACE reads through MiXCR, storing one row per CDR3 protein. The data hold approximately 250,000 distinct CDR3 sequences, with 15% observed a single time. Study observations and caveats: Pre-infection memory harbored some responding clones, suggesting cross-reactive memory joined. Clones that contracted from day 15 to 85 had balanced CD4/CD8; later expanders were CD4+ biased. Second-wave clones with a day 37 peak had unconfirmed SARS-CoV-2 specificity.

Sequencing used PBMCs or a T cell subset sorted from them (not recorded which). The clonotype comes from an adult woman who had mild COVID-19 (a few samples of this study predate the infection). Cell type and time point are not known. This chain joins TRBV5-5 and TRBJ1-2; TRBD1 might be the D (6 bases). The CDR3 coding sequence is TGTGCCAGCAGCTTGGATGGGGGCCTTGGCTACACCTTC. Translated, it gives CASSLDGGLGYTF.